The present entry profiles one T cell receptor beta chain with its context. Its antigen is unidentified. Extraction of RNA preceded its reverse transcription into cDNA, which served as the sequencing template. The protocol was immunoSEQ multiplex PCR, while the TCRdb copy is restricted to in-frame clones and leaves out a portion. The sample has 150,000 or so clones, about 51% seen once. The source of the sample is a study of CD8+ T cells in alopecia areata. General study results and limits: Tissue-resident alphabeta T cells belonging to normal skin likewise get sequenced within scalp specimens.

V was cut by 8 bases and J by 8 bases, with 16 bases left in between. Germline CDR1 and CDR2: WSHSY and SAAADI. The CDR3 runs 14 residues. This TCR came from a human donor with alopecia areata. The J gene is TRBJ1-6, the V gene TRBV10-2, with D uncertain. The sample here was CD8+ T cells sorted from blood, taken at week 0. The CDR3 bases are TGCGCCAGCCAAGTGGGCGGAGAAGATTCACCCCTCCACTTT. It is translated as CASQVGGEDSPLHF.